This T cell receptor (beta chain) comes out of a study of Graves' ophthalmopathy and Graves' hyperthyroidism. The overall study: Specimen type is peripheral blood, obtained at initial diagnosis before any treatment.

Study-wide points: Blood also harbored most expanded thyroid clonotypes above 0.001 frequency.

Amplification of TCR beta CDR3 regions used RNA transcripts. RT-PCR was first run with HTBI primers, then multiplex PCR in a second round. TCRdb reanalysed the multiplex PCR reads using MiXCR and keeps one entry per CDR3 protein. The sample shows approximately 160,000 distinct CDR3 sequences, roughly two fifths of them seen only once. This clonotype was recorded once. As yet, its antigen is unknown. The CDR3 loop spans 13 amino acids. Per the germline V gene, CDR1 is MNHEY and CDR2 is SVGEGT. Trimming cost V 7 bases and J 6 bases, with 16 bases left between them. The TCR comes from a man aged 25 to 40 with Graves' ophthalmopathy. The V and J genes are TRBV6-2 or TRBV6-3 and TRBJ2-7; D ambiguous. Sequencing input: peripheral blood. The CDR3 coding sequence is TGTGCCAGCAAGGAACTGAGAGAGGTCGAGCAGTACTTC. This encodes CASKELREVEQYF.